This T cell receptor (beta chain) originates from a study of blood T cell repertoires in COVID-19. Study in general: COVID-19 samples from acute and convalescent phases originated in the United States, Italy and Spain. T cells, B-cell-depleted T cells, or PBMCs supplied cDNA or gDNA.

The germline CDR1 and CDR2 sequences are ENHRY and SYGVKD. V was cut by 3 bases and J by 2 bases, with 14 bases left in between. This CDR3 comprises 15 residues. How the authors handled the data: Amplifying reference gene primers gave estimates of nucleated cell counts. TCRdb's copy holds only in-frame clones and misses some; the assay was immunoSEQ multiplex PCR. From that table come the V and J calls and clone size; the DNA was used to work out D and trimming. The sample has around 8,000 clones, around 86% seen once; the top ten hold about 17%. The sequence derives from a woman aged 60-75 years with active COVID-19. Sequenced material: peripheral blood. The V and J genes are TRBV10-3 and TRBJ2-7; D is possibly TRBD2 (5 bases). The CDR3 DNA reads as TGTGCCATCAGTGATCGAAGCCGGGGTACCTACGAGCAGTACTTC. Translated: CAISDRSRGTYEQYF.